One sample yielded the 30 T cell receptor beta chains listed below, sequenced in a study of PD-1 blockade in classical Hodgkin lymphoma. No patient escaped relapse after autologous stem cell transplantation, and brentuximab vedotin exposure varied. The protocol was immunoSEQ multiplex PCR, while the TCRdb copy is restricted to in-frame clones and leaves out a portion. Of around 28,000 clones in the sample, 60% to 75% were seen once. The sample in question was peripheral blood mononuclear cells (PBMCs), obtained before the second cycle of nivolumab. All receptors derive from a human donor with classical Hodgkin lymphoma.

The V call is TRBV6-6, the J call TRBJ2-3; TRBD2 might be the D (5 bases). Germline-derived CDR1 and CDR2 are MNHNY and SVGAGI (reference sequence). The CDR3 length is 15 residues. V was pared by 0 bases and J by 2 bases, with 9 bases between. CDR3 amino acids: CASSYSGLFTDTQYF. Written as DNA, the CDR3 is TGTGCCAGCAGTTACTCTGGACTGTTCACAGATACGCAGTATTTT.

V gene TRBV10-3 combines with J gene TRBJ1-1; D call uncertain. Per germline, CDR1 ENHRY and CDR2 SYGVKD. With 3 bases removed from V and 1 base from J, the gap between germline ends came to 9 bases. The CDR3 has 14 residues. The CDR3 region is CAISDLGGNTEAFF. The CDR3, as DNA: TGTGCCATCAGTGATCTCGGCGGGAACACTGAAGCTTTCTTT.

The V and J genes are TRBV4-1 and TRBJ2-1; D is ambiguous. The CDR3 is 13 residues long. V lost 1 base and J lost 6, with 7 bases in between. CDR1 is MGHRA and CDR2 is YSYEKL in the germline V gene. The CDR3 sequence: CASSQGPFNEQFF. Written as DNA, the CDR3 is TGCGCCAGCAGCCAAGGACCCTTCAATGAGCAGTTCTTC.

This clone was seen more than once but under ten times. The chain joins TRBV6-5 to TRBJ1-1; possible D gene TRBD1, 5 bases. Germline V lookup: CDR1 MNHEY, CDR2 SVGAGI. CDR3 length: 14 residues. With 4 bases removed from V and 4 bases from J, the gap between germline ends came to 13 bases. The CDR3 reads CASSSGVRGTEAFF. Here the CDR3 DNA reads TGTGCCAGCAGTTCGGGGGTAAGGGGCACTGAAGCTTTCTTT.

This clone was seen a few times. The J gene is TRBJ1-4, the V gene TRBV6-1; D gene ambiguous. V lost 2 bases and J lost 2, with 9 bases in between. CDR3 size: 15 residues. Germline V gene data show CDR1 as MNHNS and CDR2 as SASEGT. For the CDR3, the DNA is TGTGCCAGCAGTGAATGGGTGCTGACTAATGAAAAACTGTTTTTT. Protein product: CASSEWVLTNEKLFF.

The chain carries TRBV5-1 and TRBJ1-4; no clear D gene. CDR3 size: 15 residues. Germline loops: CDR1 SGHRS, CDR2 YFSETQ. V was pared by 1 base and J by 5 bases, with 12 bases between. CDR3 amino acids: CASSLTPGINEKLFF. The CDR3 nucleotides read TGCGCCAGCAGCTTGACCCCGGGGATAAATGAAAAACTGTTTTTT.

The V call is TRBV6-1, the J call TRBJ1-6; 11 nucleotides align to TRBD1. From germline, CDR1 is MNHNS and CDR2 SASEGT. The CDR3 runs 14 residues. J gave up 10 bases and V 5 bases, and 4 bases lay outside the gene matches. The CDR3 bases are TGTGCCAGCAGTTCCGGGACAGGGGGATCACCCCTCCACTTT. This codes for CASSSGTGGSPLHF.

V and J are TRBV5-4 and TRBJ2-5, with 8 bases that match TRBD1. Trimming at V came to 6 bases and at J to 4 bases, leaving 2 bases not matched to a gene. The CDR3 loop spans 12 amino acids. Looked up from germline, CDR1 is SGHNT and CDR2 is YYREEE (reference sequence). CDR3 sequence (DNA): TGTGCCAGCACCGGGACAGGAGAGACCCAGTACTTC. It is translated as CASTGTGETQYF.

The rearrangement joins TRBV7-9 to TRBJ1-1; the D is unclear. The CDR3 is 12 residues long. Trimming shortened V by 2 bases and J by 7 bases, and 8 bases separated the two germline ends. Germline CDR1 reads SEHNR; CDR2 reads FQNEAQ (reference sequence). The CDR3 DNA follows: TGTGCCAGCAGCTTACCCCTCAGTGAAGCTTTCTTT. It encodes CASSLPLSEAFF. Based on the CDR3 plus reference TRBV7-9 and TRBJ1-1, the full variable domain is DTGVSQNPRHKITKRGQNVTFRCDPISEHNRLYWYRQTLGQGPEFLTYFQNEAQLEKSRLLSDRFSAERPKGSFSTLEIQRTEQGDSAMYLCASSLPLSEAFFGQGTRLTVV.

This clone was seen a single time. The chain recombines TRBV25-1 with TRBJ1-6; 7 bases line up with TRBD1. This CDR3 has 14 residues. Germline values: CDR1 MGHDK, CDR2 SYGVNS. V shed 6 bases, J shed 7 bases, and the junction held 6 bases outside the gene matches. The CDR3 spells CASSLGTDNSPLHF. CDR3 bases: TGTGCCAGCAGCCTCGGGACAGACAATTCACCCCTCCACTTT.

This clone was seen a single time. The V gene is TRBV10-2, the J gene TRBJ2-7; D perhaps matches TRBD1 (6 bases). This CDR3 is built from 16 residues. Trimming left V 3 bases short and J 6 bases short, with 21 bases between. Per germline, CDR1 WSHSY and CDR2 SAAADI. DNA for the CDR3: TGCGCCAGCAGTGAAGGGATCCCCAGCAGGGGTAGCGAGCAGTACGTC. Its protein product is CASSEGIPSRGSEQYV.

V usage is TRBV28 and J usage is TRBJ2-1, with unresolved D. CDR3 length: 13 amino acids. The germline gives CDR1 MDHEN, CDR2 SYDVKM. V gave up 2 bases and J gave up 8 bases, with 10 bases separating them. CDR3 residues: CASSLDRHDEQFF. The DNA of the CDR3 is TGTGCCAGCAGTTTAGATCGTCACGATGAGCAGTTCTTC. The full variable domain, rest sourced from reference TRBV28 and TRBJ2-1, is DVKVTQSSRYLVKRTGEKVFLECVQDMDHENMFWYRQDPGLGLRLIYFSYDVKMKEKGDIPEGYSVSREKKERFSLILESASTNQTSMYLCASSLDRHDEQFFGPGTRLTVL.

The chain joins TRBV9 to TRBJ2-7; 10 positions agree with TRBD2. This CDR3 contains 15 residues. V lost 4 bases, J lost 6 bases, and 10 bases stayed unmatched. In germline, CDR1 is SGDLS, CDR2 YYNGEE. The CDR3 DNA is TGTGCCAGCAGCCTGGAGGCTAGCGGGAGATTCGAGCAGTACTTC. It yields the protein CASSLEASGRFEQYF.

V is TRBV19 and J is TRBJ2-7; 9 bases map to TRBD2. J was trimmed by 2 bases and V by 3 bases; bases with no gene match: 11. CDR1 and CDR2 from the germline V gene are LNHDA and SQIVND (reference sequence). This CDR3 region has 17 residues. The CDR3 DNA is TGTGCCAGTAGTATTCGGGTACTTAGCGGGAGTGCCTACGAGCAGTACTTC. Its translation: CASSIRVLSGSAYEQYF.

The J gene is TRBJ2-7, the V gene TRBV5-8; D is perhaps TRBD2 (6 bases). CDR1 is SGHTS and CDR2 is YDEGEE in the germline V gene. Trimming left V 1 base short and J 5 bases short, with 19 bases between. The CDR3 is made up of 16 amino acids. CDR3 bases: TGTGCCAGCAGCTTGCTTGTTGGGGGAGGCATCCACGAGCAGTACTTC. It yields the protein CASSLLVGGGIHEQYF.

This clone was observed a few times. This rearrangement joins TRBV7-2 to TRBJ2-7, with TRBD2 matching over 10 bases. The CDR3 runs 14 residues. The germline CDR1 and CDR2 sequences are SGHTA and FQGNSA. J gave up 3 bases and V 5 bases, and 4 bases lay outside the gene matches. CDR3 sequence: CASSRAGGNYEQYF. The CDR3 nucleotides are TGTGCCAGCAGCCGAGCGGGAGGGAACTACGAGCAGTACTTC.

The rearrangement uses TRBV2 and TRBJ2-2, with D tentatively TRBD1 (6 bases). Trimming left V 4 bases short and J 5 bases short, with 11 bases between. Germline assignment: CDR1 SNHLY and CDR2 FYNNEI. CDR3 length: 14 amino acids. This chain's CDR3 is CASSAWQGTGELFF. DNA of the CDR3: TGTGCCAGCAGTGCGTGGCAGGGGACCGGGGAGCTGTTTTTT. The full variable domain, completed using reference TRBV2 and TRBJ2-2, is EPEVTQTPSHQVTQMGQEVILRCVPISNHLYFYWYRQILGQKVEFLVSFYNNEISEKSEIFDDQFSVERPDGSNFTLKIRSTKLEDSAMYFCASSAWQGTGELFFGEGSRLTVL.

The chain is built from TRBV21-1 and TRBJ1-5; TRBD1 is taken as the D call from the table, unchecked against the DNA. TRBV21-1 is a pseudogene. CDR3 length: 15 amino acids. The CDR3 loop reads CASRTLGHSNQPQHF. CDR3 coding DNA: TGTGCCAGCCGAACTTTGGGACATAGCAATCAGCCCCAGCATTTT.

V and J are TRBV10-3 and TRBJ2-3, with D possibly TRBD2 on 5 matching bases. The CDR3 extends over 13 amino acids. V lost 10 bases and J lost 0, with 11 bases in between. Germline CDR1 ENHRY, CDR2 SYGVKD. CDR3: CATKEDSTDTQYF. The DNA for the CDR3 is TGTGCCACCAAGGAGGACAGCACAGATACGCAGTATTTT.

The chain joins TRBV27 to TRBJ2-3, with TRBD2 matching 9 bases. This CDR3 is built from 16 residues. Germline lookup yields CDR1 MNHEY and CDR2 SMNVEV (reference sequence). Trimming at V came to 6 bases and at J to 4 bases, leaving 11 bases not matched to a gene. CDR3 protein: CASRQPGASGADTQYF. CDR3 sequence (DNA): TGTGCCAGCAGGCAACCCGGGGCTAGCGGGGCAGATACGCAGTATTTT.

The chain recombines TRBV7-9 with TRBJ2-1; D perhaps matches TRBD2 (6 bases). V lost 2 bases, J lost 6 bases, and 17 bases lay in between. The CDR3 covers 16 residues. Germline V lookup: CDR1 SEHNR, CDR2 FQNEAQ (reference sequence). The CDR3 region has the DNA TGTGCCAGCAGCTTACCTAGCCTCGGGAGTACCAATGAGCAGTTCTTC. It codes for CASSLPSLGSTNEQFF.

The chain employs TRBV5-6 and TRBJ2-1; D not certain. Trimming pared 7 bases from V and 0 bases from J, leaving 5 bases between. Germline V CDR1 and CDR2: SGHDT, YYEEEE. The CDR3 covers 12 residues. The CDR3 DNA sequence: TGTGCCAGCGGCCTCTCCTACAATGAGCAGTTCTTC. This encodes CASGLSYNEQFF. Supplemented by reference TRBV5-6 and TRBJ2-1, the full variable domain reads DAGVTQSPTHLIKTRGQQVTLRCSPKSGHDTVSWYQQALGQGPQFIFQYYEEEERQRGNFPDRFSGHQFPNYSSELNVNALLLGDSALYLCASGLSYNEQFFGPGTRLTVL.

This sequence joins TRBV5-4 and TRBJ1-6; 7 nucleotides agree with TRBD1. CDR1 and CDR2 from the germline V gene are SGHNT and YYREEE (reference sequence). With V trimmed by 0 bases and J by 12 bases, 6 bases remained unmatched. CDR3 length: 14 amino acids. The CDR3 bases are TGTGCCAGCAGCTTGGACAGGGGATGGGAACCCCTCCACTTT. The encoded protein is CASSLDRGWEPLHF.

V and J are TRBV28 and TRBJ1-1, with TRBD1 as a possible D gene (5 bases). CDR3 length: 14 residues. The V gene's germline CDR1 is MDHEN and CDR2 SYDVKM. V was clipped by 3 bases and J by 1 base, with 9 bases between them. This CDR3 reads CASSLLGPNTEAFF. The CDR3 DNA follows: TGTGCCAGCAGTTTGTTGGGGCCGAACACTGAAGCTTTCTTT.

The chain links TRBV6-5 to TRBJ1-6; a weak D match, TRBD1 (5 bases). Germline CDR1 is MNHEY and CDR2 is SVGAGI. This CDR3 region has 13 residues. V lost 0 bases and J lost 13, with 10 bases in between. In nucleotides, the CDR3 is TGTGCCAGCAGTTACTCGATACGGGGGCCCCTCCACTTT. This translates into CASSYSIRGPLHF.

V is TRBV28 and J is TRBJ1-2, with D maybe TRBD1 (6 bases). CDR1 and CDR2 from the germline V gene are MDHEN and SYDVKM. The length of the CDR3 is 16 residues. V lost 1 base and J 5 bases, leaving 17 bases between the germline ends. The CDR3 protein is CASSLLTQPRGYGYTF. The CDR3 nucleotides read TGTGCCAGCAGTTTATTAACCCAACCCAGGGGATATGGCTACACCTTC.

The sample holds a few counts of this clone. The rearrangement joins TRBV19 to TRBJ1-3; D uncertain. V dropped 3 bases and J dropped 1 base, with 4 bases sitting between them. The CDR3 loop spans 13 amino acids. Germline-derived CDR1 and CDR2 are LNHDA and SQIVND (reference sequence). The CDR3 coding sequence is TGTGCCAGTAGTATCGGGTCTGGAAACACCATATATTTT. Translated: CASSIGSGNTIYF.

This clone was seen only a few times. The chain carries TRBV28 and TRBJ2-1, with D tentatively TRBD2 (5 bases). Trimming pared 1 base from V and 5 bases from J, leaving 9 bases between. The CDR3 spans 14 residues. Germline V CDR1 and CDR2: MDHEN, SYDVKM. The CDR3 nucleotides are TGTGCCAGCAGTTTATCTAGGACTCACAATGAGCAGTTCTTC. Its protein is CASSLSRTHNEQFF.

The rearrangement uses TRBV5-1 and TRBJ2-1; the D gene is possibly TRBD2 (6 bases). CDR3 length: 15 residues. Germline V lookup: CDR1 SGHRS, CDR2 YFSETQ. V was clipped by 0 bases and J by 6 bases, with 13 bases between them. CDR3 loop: CASSLVLTRGNEQFF. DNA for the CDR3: TGCGCCAGCAGCTTGGTGCTGACTAGGGGCAATGAGCAGTTCTTC.

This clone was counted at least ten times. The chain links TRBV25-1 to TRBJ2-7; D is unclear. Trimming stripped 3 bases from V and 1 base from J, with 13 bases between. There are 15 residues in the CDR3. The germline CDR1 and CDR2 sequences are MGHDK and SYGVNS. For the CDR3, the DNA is TGTGCCAGCAGTGATGGGGTCCCAGGTTCCTACGAGCAGTACTTC. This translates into CASSDGVPGSYEQYF.